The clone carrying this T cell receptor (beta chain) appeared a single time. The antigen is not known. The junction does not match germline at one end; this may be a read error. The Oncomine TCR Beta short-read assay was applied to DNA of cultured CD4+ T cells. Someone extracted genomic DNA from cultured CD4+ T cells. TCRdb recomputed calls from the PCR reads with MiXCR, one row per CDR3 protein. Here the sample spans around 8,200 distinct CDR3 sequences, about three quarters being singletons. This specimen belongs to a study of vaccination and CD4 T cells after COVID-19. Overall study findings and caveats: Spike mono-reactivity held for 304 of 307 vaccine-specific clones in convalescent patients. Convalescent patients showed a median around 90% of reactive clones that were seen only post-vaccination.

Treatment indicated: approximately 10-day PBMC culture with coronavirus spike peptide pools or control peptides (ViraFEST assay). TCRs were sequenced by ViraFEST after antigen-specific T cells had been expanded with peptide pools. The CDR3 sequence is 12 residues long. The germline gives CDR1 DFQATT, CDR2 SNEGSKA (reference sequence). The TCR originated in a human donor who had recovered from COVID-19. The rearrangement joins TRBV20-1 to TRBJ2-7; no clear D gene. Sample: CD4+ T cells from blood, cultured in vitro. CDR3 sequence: CSASARNYGQYF. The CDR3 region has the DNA TGCAGTGCTAGCGCGCGGAACTACGGGCAGTACTTC.